This TCR beta chain was sequenced during a study of memory CD4+ T cells and cytomegalovirus serostatus. Study findings and constraints: Repertoires predicted CMV serostatus with median bootstrapped AUC of around 0.95.

The sort gate was single viable CD3+CD4+CD8-CD45RO+ cells for memory CD4+ T cells. Total CD4+ T cells were enriched by CD4 positive selection. This clone was observed a few times. Antigen specificity is unknown. The CDR3 totals 16 residues. Trimming cost V 1 base and J 0 bases; bases outside gene matches: 5. Germline V gives CDR1 GTSNPN, CDR2 SVGIG (reference sequence). Measured with immunoSEQ multiplex PCR; TCRdb has only the in-frame clones, and not every one. Among under 50,000 clones listed, roughly three quarters were seen once. Material: memory CD4+ T cells from blood. The chain joins TRBV30 to TRBJ1-1, with 10 bases lining up with TRBD1. This TCR was recovered from an adult in good health and CMV-seronegative. The CDR3 DNA sequence: TGTGCCTGGAGTGGGGGGACAGGGGCGATGAACACTGAAGCTTTCTTT. Protein sequence: CAWSGGTGAMNTEAFF. The full variable domain, in which reference TRBV30 and TRBJ1-1 provide the parts outside the CDR3, is SQTIHQWPATLVQPVGSPLSLECTVEGTSNPNLYWYRQAAGRGLQLLFYSVGIGQISSEVPQNLSASRPQDRQFILSSKKLLLSDSGFYLCAWSGGTGAMNTEAFFGQGTRLTVV.